This TCR beta chain was found in a study of blood T cell repertoires in COVID-19. The CDR3 contains 15 residues. Germline V lookup: CDR1 LGHNA, CDR2 YSLEER. Deletions cut 0 bases from V and 3 bases from J, with 12 bases between. Clones were sequenced by immunoSEQ multiplex PCR, and TCRdb holds only the in-frame ones, with some missing. The sample carries about 200,000 clones, approximately 84% recorded once. Sequencing was performed on PBMCs or T cells enriched from blood (not recorded which). The TCR sequence derives from a man aged 40-50 years who had recovered from COVID-19. The chain couples TRBV4-3 to TRBJ2-7; D is uncertain. CDR3: CASSQDKAGYYEQYF. As DNA, the CDR3 is TGCGCCAGCAGCCAAGACAAGGCAGGCTACTACGAGCAGTACTTC.